This T cell receptor beta chain was captured by sequencing in a study of long-term antiretroviral therapy in people with HIV. Study outcomes and limitations: Repertoire composition at all time points was dominated by clones that had expanded before ART. Diversity rose after ART but stayed below transplant donor controls.

Survey level was the resolution at which the v3.0 immunoSEQ assay ran. Assay used: immunoSEQ multiplex PCR; TCRdb lists only in-frame clones, some missing. The sample has about 20,000 clones, 85% to 95% seen once. Turning to this clone: Its antigen is unknown.

The TCR originated in a woman between 50 and 59 years old with HIV. This material consisted of unsorted PBMCs, taken 4.4 years after starting antiretroviral therapy.

The CDR3 protein is CASSLSVTPAEKLFF. The DNA of the CDR3 is TGTGCCAGCAGCTTATCGGTAACCCCCGCTGAAAAACTGTTTTTT. This rearrangement joins TRBV7-9 to TRBJ1-4; no clear D gene. CDR3 length: 15 residues. Germline V CDR1 and CDR2: SEHNR, FQNEAQ (reference sequence). The V end was cut by 2 bases, the J end by 7 bases, with 14 bases between.